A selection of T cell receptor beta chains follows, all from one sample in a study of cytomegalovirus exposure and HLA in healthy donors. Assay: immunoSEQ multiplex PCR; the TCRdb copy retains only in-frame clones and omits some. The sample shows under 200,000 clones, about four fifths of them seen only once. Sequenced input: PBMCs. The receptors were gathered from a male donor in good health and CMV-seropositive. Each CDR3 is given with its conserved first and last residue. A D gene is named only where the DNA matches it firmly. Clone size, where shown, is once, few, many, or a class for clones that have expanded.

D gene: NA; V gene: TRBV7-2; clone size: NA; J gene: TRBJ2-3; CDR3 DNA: TGTGCCAGCAGCTTAATTGGCAGCGGCAGCACAGATACGCAGTATTTT; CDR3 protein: CASSLIGSGSTDTQYF
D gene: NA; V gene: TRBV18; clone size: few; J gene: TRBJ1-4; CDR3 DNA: TGTGCCAGCTCTGAGGGTGAAAAACTGTTTTTT; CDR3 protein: CASSEGEKLFF
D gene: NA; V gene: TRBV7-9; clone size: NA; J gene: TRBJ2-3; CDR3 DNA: TGTGCCAGCAGTACCGGGGATACGCAGTATTTT; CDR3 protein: CASSTGDTQYF
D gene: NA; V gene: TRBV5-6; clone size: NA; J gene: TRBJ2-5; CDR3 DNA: TGTGCCAGCAGCTTGGGAAGTGGGCAGTTGTACCAAGAGACCCAGTACTTC; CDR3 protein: CASSLGSGQLYQETQYF
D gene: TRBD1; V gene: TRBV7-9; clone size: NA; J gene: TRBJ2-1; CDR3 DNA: TGTGCCAGCAGCTTAAATATGGACAGGTACAATGAGCAGTTCTTC; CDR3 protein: CASSLNMDRYNEQFF
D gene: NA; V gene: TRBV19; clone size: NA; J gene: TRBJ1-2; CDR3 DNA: TGTGCCACCAACCGGGGGGCAGGTGGCTACACCTTC; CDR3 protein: CATNRGAGGYTF
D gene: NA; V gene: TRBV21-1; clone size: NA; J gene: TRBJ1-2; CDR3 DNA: TGTGCCAGCAGCAAAGAGAACAGGGCATACTATGGCTACACCTTC; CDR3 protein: CASSKENRAYYGYTF
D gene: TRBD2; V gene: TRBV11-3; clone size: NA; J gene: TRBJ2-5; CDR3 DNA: TGTGCCAGCAGCTTGATGGCGGGAGGGCCTCAAGAGACCCAGTACTTC; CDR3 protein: CASSLMAGGPQETQYF
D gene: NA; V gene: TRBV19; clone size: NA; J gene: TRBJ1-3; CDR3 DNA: TGTGCCAGCAGGATGTCTGGAAACACCATATATTTT; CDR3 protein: CASRMSGNTIYF
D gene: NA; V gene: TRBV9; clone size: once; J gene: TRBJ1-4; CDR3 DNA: TGTGCCAGCAGCGCCGCGGGAACTAATGAAAAACTGTTTTTT; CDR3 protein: CASSAAGTNEKLFF
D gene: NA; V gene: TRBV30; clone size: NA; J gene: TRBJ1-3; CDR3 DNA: TGTGCCTGGTCCAATGGAAACACCATATATTTT; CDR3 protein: CAWSNGNTIYF
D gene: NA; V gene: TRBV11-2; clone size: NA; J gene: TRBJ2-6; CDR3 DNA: TGTGCCAGCAGCTTAGATAGTTTTCGAGACCGCAGCTCTGGGGCCAACGGCCTGACTTTC; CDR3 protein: CASSLDSFRDRSSGANGLTF
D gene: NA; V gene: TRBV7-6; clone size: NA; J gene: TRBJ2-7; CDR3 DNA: TGTGCCAGCAGCTTTACAGACAGGACCTACGAGCAGTACTTC; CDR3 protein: CASSFTDRTYEQYF
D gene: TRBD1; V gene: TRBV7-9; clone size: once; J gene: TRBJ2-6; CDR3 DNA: TGTGCCAGCAACAAGGACAGGGGGGAAGGGGCCAACGTCCTGACTTTC; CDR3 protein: CASNKDRGEGANVLTF
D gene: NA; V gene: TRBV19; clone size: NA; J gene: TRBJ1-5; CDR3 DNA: TGTGCCAGTCGTCCGGAGTTCGATCAGCCCCAGCATTTT; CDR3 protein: CASRPEFDQPQHF
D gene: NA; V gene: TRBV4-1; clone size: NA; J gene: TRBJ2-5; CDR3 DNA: TGCGCCAGCCTTGTTGAAGAGGGAGCCGTCCAAGAGACCCAGTACTTC; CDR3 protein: CASLVEEGAVQETQYF
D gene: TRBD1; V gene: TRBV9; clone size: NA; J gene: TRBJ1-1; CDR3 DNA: TGTGCCAGCAGCCCACAGGGGAGGACTGAAGCTTTCTTT; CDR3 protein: CASSPQGRTEAFF
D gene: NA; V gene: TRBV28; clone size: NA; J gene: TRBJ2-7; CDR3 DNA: TGTGCCAGCAGTTTATACAGGGACCCCTACGAGCAGTACTTC; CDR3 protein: CASSLYRDPYEQYF
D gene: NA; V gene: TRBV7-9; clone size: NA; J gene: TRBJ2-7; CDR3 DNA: TGTGCCAGCAGCTTGGGCCTGCTCTTCTACGAGCAGTACTTC; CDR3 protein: CASSLGLLFYEQYF
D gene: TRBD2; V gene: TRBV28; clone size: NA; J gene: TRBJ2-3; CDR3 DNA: TGTGCCAGCAGTGTACTAGCGGGAGGCACAGATACGCAGTATTTT; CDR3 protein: CASSVLAGGTDTQYF
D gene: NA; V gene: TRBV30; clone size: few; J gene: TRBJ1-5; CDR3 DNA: TGTGCCTGGAGTGTACAGACAGCCAATCAGCCCCAGCATTTT; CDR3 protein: CAWSVQTANQPQHF
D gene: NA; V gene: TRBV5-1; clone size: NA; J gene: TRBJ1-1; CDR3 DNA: TGCGCCAGCAGCGAGGGACAAGGGGTGGGCACTGAAGCTTTCTTT; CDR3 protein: CASSEGQGVGTEAFF
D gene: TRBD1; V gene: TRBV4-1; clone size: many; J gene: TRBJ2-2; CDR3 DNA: TGCGCCAGCAGCCAACGTGACAGGGTCAACACCGGGGAGCTGTTTTTT; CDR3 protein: CASSQRDRVNTGELFF
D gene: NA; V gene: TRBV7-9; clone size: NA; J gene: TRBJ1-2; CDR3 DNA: TGTGCCAGCAGCAAGCGGGGCCCAACTAACTATGGCTACACCTTC; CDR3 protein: CASSKRGPTNYGYTF
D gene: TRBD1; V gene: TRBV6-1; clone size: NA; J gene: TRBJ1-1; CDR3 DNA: TGTGCCAGCCCTATCCCGGACAGGGCTGGGGCTTTCTTT; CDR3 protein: CASPIPDRAGAFF
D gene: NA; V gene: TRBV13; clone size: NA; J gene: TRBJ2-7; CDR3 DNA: TGTGCCAGCAGCTTAGGTGCGTACGAGCAGTACTTC; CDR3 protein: CASSLGAYEQYF
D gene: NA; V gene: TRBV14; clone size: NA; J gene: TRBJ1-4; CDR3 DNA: TGTGCCAGCAGCCCTACGGACAGTGCAACTAATGAAAAACTGTTTTTT; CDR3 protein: CASSPTDSATNEKLFF
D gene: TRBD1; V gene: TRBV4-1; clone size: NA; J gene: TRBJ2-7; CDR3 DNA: TGCGCCAGCAGCCCCCACGGGACAGGGTCGGACGAGCAGTACTTC; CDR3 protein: CASSPHGTGSDEQYF
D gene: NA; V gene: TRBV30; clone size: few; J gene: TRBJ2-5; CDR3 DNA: TGTGCCTGGAGGGCCCTAGGGGGAGAGACCCAGTACTTC; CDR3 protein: CAWRALGGETQYF
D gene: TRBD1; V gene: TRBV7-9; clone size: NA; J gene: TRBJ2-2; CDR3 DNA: TGTGCCACCGAGACAGGGGACACCGGGGAGCTGTTTTTT; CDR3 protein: CATETGDTGELFF
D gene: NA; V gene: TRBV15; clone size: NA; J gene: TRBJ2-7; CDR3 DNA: TGTGCCACCAGGCATGGTGGAGGGCCGACCTACGAGCAGTACTTC; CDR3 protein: CATRHGGGPTYEQYF
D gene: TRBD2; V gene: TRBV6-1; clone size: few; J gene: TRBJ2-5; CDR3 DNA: TGTGCCAGCAGTGAACTAGCGGGGGGGCAAGAGACCCAGTACTTC; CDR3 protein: CASSELAGGQETQYF
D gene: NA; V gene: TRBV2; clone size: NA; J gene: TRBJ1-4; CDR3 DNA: TGTGCCAGCACCTTCTCCGAAAAACTGTTTTTT; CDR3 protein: CASTFSEKLFF
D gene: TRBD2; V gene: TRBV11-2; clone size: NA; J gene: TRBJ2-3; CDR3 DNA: TGTGCCAGCAGCTTAGGGGCTAGCGGGCCCAGAGATACGCAGTATTTT; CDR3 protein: CASSLGASGPRDTQYF
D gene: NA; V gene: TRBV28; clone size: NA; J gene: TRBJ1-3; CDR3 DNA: TGTGCCAGCAGTTTATTAAGCTACTCTGGAAACACCATATATTTT; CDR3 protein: CASSLLSYSGNTIYF
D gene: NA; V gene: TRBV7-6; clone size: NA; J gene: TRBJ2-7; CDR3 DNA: TGTGCCAGCAGCTTAGCCGGACAGGGAGGGCGTAGCGAGCAGTACTTC; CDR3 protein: CASSLAGQGGRSEQYF
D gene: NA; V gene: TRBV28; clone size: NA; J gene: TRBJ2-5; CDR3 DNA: TGTGCCAGCAGTTTTAGTGGTAGAAACCAAGAGACCCAGTACTTC; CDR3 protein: CASSFSGRNQETQYF
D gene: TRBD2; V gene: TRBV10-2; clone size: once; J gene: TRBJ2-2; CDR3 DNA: TGCGCCAGCAAAGTAGCGGGAAACACCGGGGAGCTGTTTTTT; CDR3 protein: CASKVAGNTGELFF
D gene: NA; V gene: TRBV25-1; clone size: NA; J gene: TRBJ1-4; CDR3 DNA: TGTGCCAGCAATAACAGGGATAATGAAAAACTGTTTTTT; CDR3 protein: CASNNRDNEKLFF
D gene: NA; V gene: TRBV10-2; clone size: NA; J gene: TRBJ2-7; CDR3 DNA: TGCGCCTCCAGGTCCAGGCCTCCCTGCGAGCAGTACTTC; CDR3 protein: CASRSRPPCEQYF
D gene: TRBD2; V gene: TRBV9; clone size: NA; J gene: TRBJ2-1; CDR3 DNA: TGTGCCAGCAGCGTAGGGGGACTAGCGGGAGATGATGAGCAGTTCTTC; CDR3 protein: CASSVGGLAGDDEQFF
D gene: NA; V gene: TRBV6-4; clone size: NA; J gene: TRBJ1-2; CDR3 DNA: TGTGCCAGCAGCCCCGAACAGGGCAGTGGCTACACCTTC; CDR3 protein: CASSPEQGSGYTF
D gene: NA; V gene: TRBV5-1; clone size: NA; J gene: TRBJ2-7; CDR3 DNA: TGCGCCAGCAGCTCACAGGGCTACGAGCAGTACTTC; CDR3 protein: CASSSQGYEQYF
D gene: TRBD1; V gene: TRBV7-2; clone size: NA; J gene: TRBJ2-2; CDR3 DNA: TGTGCCAGCAGCCTGTGGTCCGGGACAGGGGGCCCCGGGGAGCTGTTTTTT; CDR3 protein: CASSLWSGTGGPGELFF
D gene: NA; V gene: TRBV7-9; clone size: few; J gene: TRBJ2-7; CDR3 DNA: TGTGCCAGCAGCTTTCCGGGGGGCGATCCTTACGAGCAGTACTTC; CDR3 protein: CASSFPGGDPYEQYF
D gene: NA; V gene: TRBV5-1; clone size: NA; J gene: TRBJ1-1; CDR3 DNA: TGCGCCAGCAGCTTTAAGGGACAGAACACTGAAGCTTTCTTT; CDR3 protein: CASSFKGQNTEAFF
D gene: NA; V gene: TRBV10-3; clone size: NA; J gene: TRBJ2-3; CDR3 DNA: TGTGCCATCCAACAGGGCGGCACAGATACGCAGTATTTT; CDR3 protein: CAIQQGGTDTQYF
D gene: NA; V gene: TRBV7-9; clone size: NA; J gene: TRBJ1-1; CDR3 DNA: TGTGCCAGCAGCCCCTTGAACACTGAAGCTTTCTTT; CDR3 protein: CASSPLNTEAFF
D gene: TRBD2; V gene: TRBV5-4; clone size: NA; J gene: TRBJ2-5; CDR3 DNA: TGTGCCAGCCCCTCGCCCGGGACTAGCGGGGAGGTGGGAGGGACCCAGTACTTC; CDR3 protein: CASPSPGTSGEVGGTQYF
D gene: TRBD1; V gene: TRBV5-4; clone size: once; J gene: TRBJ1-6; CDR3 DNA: TGTGCCAGCAGCCCACAGGGGGAAAATTCACCCCTCCACTTT; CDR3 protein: CASSPQGENSPLHF
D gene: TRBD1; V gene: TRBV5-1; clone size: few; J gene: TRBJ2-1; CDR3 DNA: TGCGCCAGCAGCCCTTACGGGACAGGGCGTAACAATGAGCAGTTCTTC; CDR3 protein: CASSPYGTGRNNEQFF
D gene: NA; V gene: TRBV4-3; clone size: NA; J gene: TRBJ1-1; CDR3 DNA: TGCGCCAGCAGCCAAGGCCGACTGGTAACTGAAGCTTTCTTT; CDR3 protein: CASSQGRLVTEAFF